Presented here are 20 T cell receptor beta chains from one specimen sequenced in a study of blood T cells in healthy people across ages. Primed by a sample-barcoded 5' primer and a J-beta primer mix, a second PCR proceeded for about 7 to 11 cycles. One entry per CDR3 protein, called by TCRdb with MiXCR from the 5' RACE reads. The repertoire consists of about 2 million distinct CDR3 sequences, with about 50% occurring once and the leading ten covering approximately 2.1%. Sequencing was done on a sample of blood. These receptors all come from a middle-aged woman in good health.

This chain uses TRBV21-1 with TRBJ2-7; no check of the table's D call, TRBD1, against the DNA was made. TRBV21-1 is listed as a pseudogene. The length of the CDR3 is 17 residues. CDR3: CASSKSWGHSTSYEQYF. In DNA, the CDR3 is TGTGCCAGCAGCAAATCTTGGGGACATTCGACCTCCTACGAGCAGTACTTC.

The chain recombines TRBV6-5 with TRBJ2-1; 12 bases match TRBD2. Trimming cost V 4 bases and J 5 bases; bases outside gene matches: 6. Germline loops: CDR1 MNHEY, CDR2 SVGAGI. The CDR3 is 16 amino acids. For the CDR3, the DNA is TGTGCCAGCAGTTCCAACGGACTAGCGGGAAACAATGAGCAGTTCTTC. It specifies CASSSNGLAGNNEQFF.

Only a few counts were recorded for this clonotype. This chain uses TRBV6-2 or TRBV6-3 with TRBJ2-7, with TRBD1 matching 8 bases. Germline CDR1 MNHEY, CDR2 SVGEGT. The trim removed 2 bases at V and 3 bases at J, leaving 12 bases unmatched. This CDR3 contains 17 residues. CDR3 in amino acids: CASSYRSDRGPYYEQYF. CDR3 DNA: TGTGCCAGCAGTTACCGGAGCGACAGGGGACCTTACTACGAGCAGTACTTC.

The genes are TRBV5-5 and TRBJ2-3, with 7 bases matching TRBD1. V shed 1 base, J shed 5 bases, and the junction held 1 base outside the gene matches. CDR3 length equals 13 residues. Germline CDR1 is SGHKS and CDR2 is YYEKEE (reference sequence). Written as DNA, the CDR3 is TGTGCCAGCAGCTTGCGGACAGGAGATACGCAGTATTTT. Translating gives CASSLRTGDTQYF.

This chain links TRBV19 with TRBJ2-4; the match to TRBD1 covers 8 bases. This CDR3 is 15 amino acids long. Germline CDR1 is LNHDA and CDR2 is SQIVND (reference sequence). Unmatched junction bases numbered 14, after V lost 3 bases and J lost 13 bases. The CDR3 coding sequence is TGTGCCAGTAGTATGGGGACAGGTCGTCCGAAAGAGCAGTACTTC. Its protein is CASSMGTGRPKEQYF.

Comment on this clonotype: This may stem from a read error, because a much larger clone lies one nucleotide away. This chain links TRBV7-2 with TRBJ2-3; no reliable D call. Looked up from germline, CDR1 is SGHTA and CDR2 is FQGNSA. Trimming stripped 5 bases from V and 2 bases from J, with 11 bases between. The CDR3 runs to 14 residues. Here the CDR3 reads CASSPAAVTDTQYF. The DNA for the CDR3 is TGTGCCAGCAGCCCCGCGGCAGTCACAGATACGCAGTATTTT. The whole variable domain, remainder taken from reference TRBV7-2 and TRBJ2-3, is GAGVSQSPSNKVTEKGKDVELRCDPISGHTALYWYRQSLGQGLEFLIYFQGNSAPDKSGLPSDRFSAERTGGSVSTLTIQRTQQEDSAVYLCASSPAAVTDTQYFGPGTRLTVL.

The chain recombines TRBV7-2 with TRBJ2-5, with 11 positions matching TRBD2. CDR3 length: 16 residues. V lost 2 bases to trimming and J lost 2 bases; unmatched junction nucleotides: 4. Germline assignment: CDR1 SGHTA and CDR2 FQGNSA. The CDR3 DNA is TGTGCCAGCAGCTTACCGGGACTAGCGGATCAAGAGACCCAGTACTTC. Its protein is CASSLPGLADQETQYF.

The sample holds a few counts of this clonotype. J is TRBJ2-1 and V is TRBV20-1, with D tentatively TRBD1 or TRBD2 (6 bases each). Germline lookup yields CDR1 DFQATT and CDR2 SNEGSKA (reference sequence). V was pared by 1 base and J by 10 bases, with 11 bases between. The CDR3 is made up of 12 amino acids. The CDR3 sequence is CSARAWGAEQFF. In nucleotides, the CDR3 is TGCAGTGCTAGAGCCTGGGGGGCAGAGCAGTTCTTC.

V and J are TRBV4-3 and TRBJ2-7; weak D call: TRBD2 (5 bases). Between the trimmed V and J ends, which lost 0 bases and 7 bases, there was a span of 22 bases. The CDR3 spans 17 residues. Germline CDR1 reads LGHNA; CDR2 reads YSLEER. CDR3 region: CASSQDIERRGDNEQYF. CDR3 bases: TGCGCCAGCAGCCAAGATATAGAGAGACGGGGAGACAATGAGCAGTACTTC.

The sample holds a few counts of this clonotype. CDR3 loop: CASSRQGLQETQYF. In DNA, the CDR3 is TGTGCCAGCAGCCGACAGGGCCTTCAAGAGACCCAGTACTTC. The chain employs TRBV21-1 and TRBJ2-4; TRBD1 is the table's D call, not checked against the DNA. The end of the DNA aligns better with TRBJ2-5, so the J call may be wrong. TRBV21-1 is a pseudogene segment. The CDR3 length is 14 residues.

The gene calls are TRBV20-1 and TRBJ2-5, with D unclear. V lost 6 bases and J 0 bases, leaving 11 bases between the germline ends. Germline V lookup: CDR1 DFQATT, CDR2 SNEGSKA (reference sequence). CDR3 length equals 13 residues. CDR3 in amino acids: CSAQLNHQETQYF. In nucleotides, the CDR3 is TGCAGTGCCCAGCTAAACCACCAAGAGACCCAGTACTTC.

The chain carries TRBV11-3 and TRBJ2-2, with 7 bases fitting TRBD2. The CDR3 is 16 residues long. Germline V gives CDR1 SGHNT, CDR2 YENEEA. V was pared by 4 bases and J by 2 bases, with 7 bases of the junction left unmatched. CDR3 DNA: TGTGCCAGCAGCTCAACAGCGGGGATAAACACCGGGGAGCTGTTTTTT. Amino acids: CASSSTAGINTGELFF.

This clonotype has only a few counts. The V gene is TRBV4-1, the J gene TRBJ1-2, with unresolved D. V shed 0 bases and J shed 13 bases, with 12 bases lying between them. The germline V gene encodes CDR1 MGHRA and CDR2 YSYEKL. This CDR3 has 12 residues. Written as DNA, the CDR3 is TGCGCCAGCAGCCAAGACGGGAAGTTTGGCACCTTC. Protein product: CASSQDGKFGTF.

The V and J genes are TRBV6-6 and TRBJ2-5; 9 bases are shared with TRBD1. Germline CDR1 reads MNHNY; CDR2 reads SVGAGI (reference sequence). J was trimmed by 1 base and V by 2 bases; bases with no gene match: 2. The CDR3 runs 15 residues. CDR3 amino acids: CASSYQTGGQETQYF. The CDR3 DNA sequence: TGTGCCAGCAGTTACCAGACAGGGGGCCAAGAGACCCAGTACTTC.

The J gene is TRBJ2-5, the V gene TRBV5-5, with 7 bases that match TRBD1. J gave up 2 bases and V 4 bases, and 5 bases lay outside the gene matches. The CDR3 runs to 14 residues. The germline V gene encodes CDR1 SGHKS and CDR2 YYEKEE (reference sequence). The CDR3 region has the DNA TGTGCCAGCAGCATGCGACAGGGACAAGAGACCCAGTACTTC. Residues: CASSMRQGQETQYF.

The rearrangement joins TRBV29-1 to TRBJ2-5; 8 bases align to TRBD1. Germline CDR1 reads SQVTM; CDR2 reads ANQGSEA. V trimming: 3 bases; J trimming: 1 base; junction bases outside the gene matches: 1. CDR3 length equals 13 residues. The CDR3 loop reads CSVDTGGQETQYF. The CDR3 coding sequence is TGCAGCGTTGATACAGGGGGCCAAGAGACCCAGTACTTC.

The chain uses TRBV4-3 and TRBJ1-2; the D gene is possibly TRBD1 (5 bases). This CDR3 contains 15 residues. Trimming took 0 bases from V and 3 from J, leaving 11 bases between them. CDR1 and CDR2 (germline): LGHNA, YSLEER. DNA for the CDR3: TGCGCCAGCAGCCAAGATCAGGGACCCTACTATGGCTACACCTTC. Translation gives CASSQDQGPYYGYTF.

This clonotype appeared a few times. The V and J genes are TRBV3-1 and TRBJ2-5, with 7 bases aligning to TRBD2. Losses at the gene ends were 5 bases for V and 5 bases for J; bases not matched to a gene: 8. Germline CDR1 LGHDT, CDR2 YNNKEL (reference sequence). The CDR3 totals 14 residues. The CDR3 coding sequence is TGTGCCAGCAGCTCCGCCGGGCGGGAGGAGACCCAGTACTTC. It specifies CASSSAGREETQYF.

The J gene is TRBJ2-7, the V gene TRBV10-3; D gene uncertain. The germline V gene has CDR1 ENHRY and CDR2 SYGVKD. V was cut by 4 bases and J by 5 bases, with 6 bases left in between. This CDR3 is built from 11 residues. The CDR3 region has the DNA TGTGCCATCAGTGCGGGTCACGAGCAGTACTTC. Its protein product is CAISAGHEQYF.

This clonotype was observed a few times. The chain employs TRBV12-3 or TRBV12-4 and TRBJ1-4; D call uncertain. CDR3 length: 12 residues. V was cut by 7 bases and J by 8 bases, with 11 bases left in between. Written as DNA, the CDR3 is TGTGCCAGCACCCCGGGGAAGGAAAAACTGTTTTTT. Encoded protein: CASTPGKEKLFF.